Listed below are T cell receptor beta chains from one sample, sequenced in a study of blood T cell repertoires in COVID-19. Method: immunoSEQ multiplex PCR; TCRdb's copy keeps in-frame clones and lacks some. In the table there are about 240,000 clones, around 81% of which are singletons. The material sequenced was peripheral blood. Receptors originate from a man under 40 who had recovered from COVID-19. Both conserved end residues are part of each CDR3. D genes are given only for firm matches. Size tells how often a clone was seen (once, few, many) or the class of an expanded clone, and some rows leave it out.

abundance,j_gene,d_gene,v_gene,CDR3nt,CDR3aa
-,TRBJ1-1,-,TRBV18,TGTGCCAGCTCACCACCTGGCGGGAACACTGAAGCTTTCTTT,CASSPPGGNTEAFF
-,TRBJ1-5,-,TRBV7-2,TGTGCCAGCAGCTTAGGTAATGGGGGCTTGGAAGGCAATCAGCCCCAGCATTTT,CASSLGNGGLEGNQPQHF
few,TRBJ1-5,-,TRBV18,TGTGCCAGCTCAGCGGGGGCAGGGAAAGGTCAGCCCCAGCATTTT,CASSAGAGKGQPQHF
-,TRBJ1-6,-,TRBV28,TGTGCCAGCAGTTTTGGGGGCCGTAATTCACCCCTCCACTTT,CASSFGGRNSPLHF
-,TRBJ2-3,-,TRBV6-5,TGTGCCAGCAGTTACTCGATAGGTAGCGGTTCAGATACGCAGTATTTT,CASSYSIGSGSDTQYF
once,TRBJ1-2,-,TRBV10-3,TGTGCCATCAGTGAGTCGACGGGGGGTTATGGCTACACCTTC,CAISESTGGYGYTF
-,TRBJ1-4,TRBD1,TRBV7-9,TGTGCCAGCAGCTCCTACCCGGGGACAGGGGCGTATGAAAAACTGTTTTTT,CASSSYPGTGAYEKLFF
-,TRBJ2-2,TRBD2,TRBV5-1,TGCGCCAGCAGCTTGGGACTAGCGACGAACACCGGGGAGCTGTTTTTT,CASSLGLATNTGELFF
once,TRBJ2-3,-,TRBV2,TGTGCCAGCAGTGACGGCGGGTATAGCACAGATACGCAGTATTTT,CASSDGGYSTDTQYF
-,TRBJ1-4,-,TRBV7-7,TGTGCCAGCAGCCGCTACCGGGGGGCTAATGAAAAACTGTTTTTT,CASSRYRGANEKLFF
-,TRBJ2-1,-,TRBV11-3,TGTGCCAGCAGCTTTCGAGAGTGGAATGAGCAGTTCTTC,CASSFREWNEQFF
-,TRBJ2-1,TRBD1,TRBV10-3,TGTGCCATCAGACAGGGGATATCCTACAATGAGCAGTTCTTC,CAIRQGISYNEQFF
once,TRBJ1-2,TRBD1,TRBV5-1,TGCGCCAGCAGCACCGGACAGGGGGCAGGGGGCTACACCTTC,CASSTGQGAGGYTF
-,TRBJ1-3,-,TRBV7-9,TGTGCCAGCAGCTTAGTATCGGGAATGACTGGAAACACCATATATTTT,CASSLVSGMTGNTIYF
many,TRBJ2-5,-,TRBV5-4,TGTGCCAGCAGCTTGCTCGGGGAGACCCAGTACTTC,CASSLLGETQYF
-,TRBJ2-7,TRBD2,TRBV4-2,TGTGCCAGCAGCCAAGATAGTACTAGCGGGGGGGCCTTCTACTACGAGCAGTACTTC,CASSQDSTSGGAFYYEQYF
-,TRBJ1-6,-,TRBV18,TGTGCCAGCTCACCAGGACTTAATTCACCCCTCCACTTT,CASSPGLNSPLHF
-,TRBJ1-1,-,TRBV2,TGTGCCAGCAGTGAATCCCGATTGGAGGGCACTGAAGCTTTCTTT,CASSESRLEGTEAFF
-,TRBJ2-1,-,TRBV5-1,TGCGCCAGCAGCCGGGACTCGCACAATGAGCAGTTCTTC,CASSRDSHNEQFF
once,TRBJ1-1,-,TRBV3-1/TRBV3-2,TGTGCCAGCAATCGGGGGGACATGAACACTGAAGCTTTCTTT,CASNRGDMNTEAFF
-,TRBJ2-1,-,TRBV3-1/TRBV3-2,TGTGCCAGCAGCCGCGAGGGGGGGAGCTCCTACAATGAGCAGTTCTTC,CASSREGGSSYNEQFF
-,TRBJ1-2,TRBD1,TRBV7-6,TGTGCCAGCAGCGTGGGACAGGTGGGGTATGGCTACACCTTC,CASSVGQVGYGYTF
once,TRBJ2-1,TRBD2,TRBV5-1,TGCGCCAGCAGGATAGCGGGGGGGCCGGGGAATGAGCAGTTCTTC,CASRIAGGPGNEQFF
-,TRBJ2-7,TRBD1,TRBV6-2/TRBV6-3,TGTGCCAGCAGTGGCCACACGTACAGGGGGTCCTACGAGCAGTACTTC,CASSGHTYRGSYEQYF
-,TRBJ2-3,-,TRBV7-8,TGTGCCAGCAGCAAGGGGCCAGCTACAGATACGCAGTATTTT,CASSKGPATDTQYF
-,TRBJ1-4,-,TRBV3-1/TRBV3-2,TGTGCCAGCAGCCAAGAAGGGCCGAAAAAAACGGGAGAAAAACTGTTTTTT,CASSQEGPKKTGEKLFF
-,TRBJ1-1,TRBD1,TRBV5-4,TGTGCCAGCAGCCCGGACAGGGAGAACACTGAAGCTTTCTTT,CASSPDRENTEAFF
-,TRBJ2-3,TRBD2,TRBV7-3,TGTGCCAGCAGCTCTAGCGGGGGAGCTAGCACAGATACGCAGTATTTT,CASSSSGGASTDTQYF
-,TRBJ1-5,-,TRBV4-1,TGCGCCAGCAGCCCCTACGGGGATAGCAATCAGCCCCAGCATTTT,CASSPYGDSNQPQHF
-,TRBJ2-7,-,TRBV27,TGTGCCAGCAGCTTGGCGGGCATTCCCTACGAGCAGTACTTC,CASSLAGIPYEQYF
-,TRBJ1-4,-,TRBV3-1/TRBV3-2,TGTGCCAGCAGCCCCCAGGTCCAGACTAATGAAAAACTGTTTTTT,CASSPQVQTNEKLFF
few,TRBJ1-5,TRBD1,TRBV7-2,TGTGCCAGCAGCCTCTCGGGACAGTCCAATCAGCCCCAGCATTTT,CASSLSGQSNQPQHF
-,TRBJ2-3,-,TRBV7-3,TGTGCCAGCAGCGGCCAGAGCACAGATACGCAGTATTTT,CASSGQSTDTQYF
-,TRBJ2-2,-,TRBV6-5,TGTGCCAGCCCAGCGGCGAACACCGGGGAGCTGTTTTTT,CASPAANTGELFF
-,TRBJ2-5,-,TRBV7-9,TGTGCCAGCAGCATTGGGGCGGGGAATTTAGAGACCCAGTACTTC,CASSIGAGNLETQYF
-,TRBJ1-2,-,TRBV6-6,TGTGCCAGCAGTTACGGATACAGGGAAACAACGGATGGCTACACCTTC,CASSYGYRETTDGYTF
-,TRBJ2-3,TRBD1,TRBV24-1,TGTGCCACCAGTGACGGGGGACAGGGGCCGCGGACAGATACGCAGTATTTT,CATSDGGQGPRTDTQYF
-,TRBJ1-2,-,TRBV7-9,TGTGCCAGCAGCTCGGGATCATACTATGGCTACACCTTC,CASSSGSYYGYTF
-,TRBJ2-3,-,TRBV9,TGTGCCAGCAGCGGAGTGGCGGGAGATACGCAGTATTTT,CASSGVAGDTQYF
-,TRBJ2-7,TRBD2,TRBV11-1,TGTGCCAGCAGCTTAGCGGAGGGGAGGGGCCTATCCTACGAGCAGTACTTC,CASSLAEGRGLSYEQYF